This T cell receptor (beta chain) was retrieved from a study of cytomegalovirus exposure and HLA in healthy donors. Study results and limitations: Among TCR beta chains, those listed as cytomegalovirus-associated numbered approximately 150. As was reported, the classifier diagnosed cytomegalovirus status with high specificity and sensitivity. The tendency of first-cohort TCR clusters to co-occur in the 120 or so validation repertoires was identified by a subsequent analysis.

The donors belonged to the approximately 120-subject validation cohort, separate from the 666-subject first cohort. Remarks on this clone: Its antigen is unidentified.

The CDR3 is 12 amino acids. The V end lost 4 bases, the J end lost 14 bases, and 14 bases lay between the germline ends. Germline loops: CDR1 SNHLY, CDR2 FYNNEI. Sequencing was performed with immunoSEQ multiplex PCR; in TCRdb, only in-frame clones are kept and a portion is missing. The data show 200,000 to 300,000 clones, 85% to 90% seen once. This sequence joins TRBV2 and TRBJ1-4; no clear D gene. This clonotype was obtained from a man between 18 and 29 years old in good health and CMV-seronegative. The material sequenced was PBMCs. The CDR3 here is CASSVRDGLLFF. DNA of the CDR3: TGTGCCAGCAGTGTTCGAGATGGGCTTCTGTTTTTT. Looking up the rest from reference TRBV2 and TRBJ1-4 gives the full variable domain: EPEVTQTPSHQVTQMGQEVILRCVPISNHLYFYWYRQILGQKVEFLVSFYNNEISEKSEIFDDQFSVERPDGSNFTLKIRSTKLEDSAMYFCASSVRDGLLFFGSGTQLSVL.